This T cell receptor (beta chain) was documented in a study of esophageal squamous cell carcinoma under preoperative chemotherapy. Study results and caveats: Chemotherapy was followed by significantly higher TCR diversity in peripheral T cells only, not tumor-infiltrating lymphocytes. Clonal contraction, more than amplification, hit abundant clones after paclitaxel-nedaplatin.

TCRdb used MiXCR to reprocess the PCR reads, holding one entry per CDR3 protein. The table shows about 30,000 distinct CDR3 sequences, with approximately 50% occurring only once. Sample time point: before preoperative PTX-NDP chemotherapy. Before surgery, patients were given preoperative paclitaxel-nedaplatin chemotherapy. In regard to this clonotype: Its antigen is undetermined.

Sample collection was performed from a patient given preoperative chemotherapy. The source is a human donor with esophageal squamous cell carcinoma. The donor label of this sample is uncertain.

CDR3 sequence (DNA): TGTGCCAGCAGAAAGAGACAGCCTAGCACAGATACGCAGTATTTT. Amino acid sequence: CASRKRQPSTDTQYF. V usage is TRBV6-1 and J usage is TRBJ2-3, with D tentatively TRBD1 (5 bases). CDR1 is MNHNS and CDR2 is SASEGT in the germline V gene. The CDR3 totals 15 residues. Trimming took 6 bases from V and 0 from J, leaving 13 bases between them.